Described below is a single T cell receptor beta chain sequence and its context. As yet, its antigen is unknown. Given a much more abundant clone one base away, this may be a read error. Building of the TCR beta libraries involved iRepertoire HTBI primers and Arm-PCR of CDR3 regions. TCRdb ran MiXCR on the multiplex PCR reads and lists one entry per CDR3 protein. The sample holds 400,000 to 550,000 distinct CDR3 sequences; 16% are singletons and the top ten take approximately 22%. The record originates from a study of regulatory T cells in long-lasting Graves disease. Findings and limits, study-wide: Persistent patients shared more public clonotypes (about 2,600) than new patients (966). A limited number of samples was an acknowledged limitation.

The time point: newly diagnosed GD, antithyroid drugs for less than 3 months. From RNA extracted from PBMCs, the TCR library was made. Per germline, CDR1 MDHEN and CDR2 SYDVKM. The CDR3 runs to 15 residues. Trimming cost V 4 bases and J 4 bases; bases outside gene matches: 6. The same sample was also used in a study of T cells in Graves' hyperthyroidism and ophthalmopathy.

The sample was peripheral blood mononuclear cells (PBMCs), taken at new diagnosis, from a patient treated with antithyroid drugs. The rearrangement uses TRBV28 and TRBJ1-1, with 10 bases matching TRBD1. This sequence was found in a woman under 30 with Graves disease. The CDR3, as DNA: TGTGCCAGCAGTTGGCGGACAGGGGGAAGCACTGAAGCTTTCTTT. Amino acids: CASSWRTGGSTEAFF.